Each of the 32 T cell receptor beta chains below was sequenced from the same sample in a study of cytomegalovirus exposure and HLA in healthy donors. The PCR employed 60 Vbeta primers together with 13 Jbeta primers. Sequencing was performed with immunoSEQ multiplex PCR; in TCRdb, only in-frame clones are kept and a portion is missing. The sample includes roughly 100,000 clones, approximately 86% seen only once; the top ten take 6.1%. Sequenced material: PBMCs. The source of these receptors is a man aged 18 to 29 in good health and CMV-seronegative.

In this sample, this clone turned up a few times. The genes are TRBV4-1 and TRBJ1-1; 7 bases are shared with TRBD1. The germline V gene has CDR1 MGHRA and CDR2 YSYEKL. The CDR3 length is 14 residues. Losses at the gene ends were 3 bases for V and 2 bases for J; bases not matched to a gene: 3. The CDR3 nucleotides read TGCGCCAGCAGCCATGGGACAGATAACACTGAAGCTTTCTTT. The encoded protein is CASSHGTDNTEAFF.

To note about this clone: Relative to the germline gene, one junction end is altered; a read error may explain this. The J gene is TRBJ1-1, the V gene TRBV7-9; TRBD1 matches 9 bases. Germline assignment: CDR1 SEHNR and CDR2 FQNEAQ (reference sequence). This CDR3 is 14 amino acids long. DNA of the CDR3: TGTTCCAGCAGGACAACAGGGGGCGACACTGAAGCTTTCTTT. Amino acid sequence: CSSRTTGGDTEAFF.

This clone was picked up a small number of times. This chain uses TRBV6-1 with TRBJ2-7; 7 positions agree with TRBD1. With V trimmed by 8 bases and J by 4 bases, 11 bases remained unmatched. Germline loops: CDR1 MNHNS, CDR2 SASEGT. The CDR3 extends over 14 amino acids. The CDR3: CASQQLAGGYEQYF. The CDR3 region has the DNA TGTGCCAGCCAACAATTAGCAGGGGGATACGAGCAGTACTTC.

In this sample, this clone is medium-sized. The V call is TRBV11-2, the J call TRBJ2-7, with a weak D call TRBD2 (7 bases). Trimming took off 0 bases at V and 3 bases at J, with 12 bases between the two ends. This CDR3 region has 15 residues. Germline V lookup: CDR1 SGHAT, CDR2 FQNNGV. CDR3 coding DNA: TGTGCCAGCAGCTTAGATCAGAGGGGGGGCTACGAGCAGTACTTC. Residues: CASSLDQRGGYEQYF.

This clone turned up a few times. The rearrangement links TRBV7-3 to TRBJ1-1; D remains ambiguous. The CDR3 consists of 13 residues. From germline, CDR1 is SGHTA and CDR2 FQGTGA. Trimming cost V 5 bases and J 1 base, with 8 bases left between them. The CDR3 coding sequence is TGTGCCAGCAGCCGTACAGAGAACACTGAAGCTTTCTTT. It yields the protein CASSRTENTEAFF.

The rearrangement joins TRBV7-9 to TRBJ1-1; D not resolved. Germline V lookup: CDR1 SEHNR, CDR2 FQNEAQ (reference sequence). CDR3 size: 12 residues. The V and J ends lost 1 base and 8 bases respectively, with 8 bases between them. DNA for the CDR3: TGTGCCAGCAGCTTAGGGGCAGCAGAAGCTTTCTTT. As protein: CASSLGAAEAFF.

The chain links TRBV5-1 to TRBJ2-7, with D tentatively TRBD2 (6 bases). The CDR3 extends over 16 amino acids. Germline V gene data show CDR1 as SGHRS and CDR2 as YFSETQ. With 0 bases removed from V and 4 bases from J, the gap between germline ends came to 17 bases. The CDR3 DNA reads as TGCGCCAGCAGCTTGGCCCCGGTGGGAGGAGCTTACGAGCAGTACTTC. It encodes CASSLAPVGGAYEQYF.

The V gene is TRBV25-1, the J gene TRBJ1-2, with TRBD1 matching 8 bases. CDR1 and CDR2 from the germline V gene are MGHDK and SYGVNS. J gave up 5 bases and V 3 bases, and 11 bases lay outside the gene matches. The CDR3 length is 16 residues. Here the CDR3 DNA reads TGTGCCAGCAGTGATTCTCCGGGCAGGGGGCTTTATGGCTACACCTTC. Protein sequence: CASSDSPGRGLYGYTF.

This rearrangement joins TRBV2 to TRBJ2-7; 12 bases match TRBD2. V shed 4 bases and J 0 bases; nucleotides not matched to a gene: 4. Germline assignment: CDR1 SNHLY and CDR2 FYNNEI. The CDR3 extends over 16 amino acids. The CDR3 bases are TGTGCCAGCAGTGCAGGACTAGCGGGGAGCTCCTACGAGCAGTACTTC. The encoded protein is CASSAGLAGSSYEQYF.

The CDR3 protein is CAIRGDRFGPDTQYF. The CDR3 nucleotides read TGTGCCATCAGGGGGGACAGGTTCGGCCCAGATACGCAGTATTTT. The V call is TRBV10-3, the J call TRBJ2-3; TRBD1 matches 8 bases. The CDR3 is made up of 15 amino acids. The J segment lost 4 bases and the V segment lost 6 bases, leaving 9 bases of the junction unmatched. Germline CDR1 is ENHRY and CDR2 is SYGVKD.

V gene TRBV9 combines with J gene TRBJ2-7; 7 bases align to TRBD1. Germline-derived CDR1 and CDR2 are SGDLS and YYNGEE. This CDR3 has 16 amino acids. V lost 0 bases to trimming and J lost 0 bases; unmatched junction nucleotides: 6. The CDR3 nucleotides read TGTGCCAGCAGCGTAGGAGGGGACAGTAGCTCCTACGAGCAGTACTTC. Residues: CASSVGGDSSSYEQYF.

The chain joins TRBV6-6 to TRBJ2-7; possible D gene TRBD1, 6 bases. The germline V and J ends were trimmed by 2 bases and 2 bases, with 10 bases remaining between them. The CDR3 covers 14 residues. Germline CDR1 MNHNY, CDR2 SVGAGI (reference sequence). This CDR3 reads CASSYRDRTYEQYF. CDR3 sequence (DNA): TGTGCCAGCAGTTACCGCGACAGGACCTACGAGCAGTACTTC.

The chain recombines TRBV7-2 with TRBJ2-1; a weak D match, TRBD2 (5 bases). This CDR3 region has 15 residues. V lost 4 bases and J 3 bases, leaving 13 bases between the germline ends. Germline CDR1 is SGHTA and CDR2 is FQGNSA. DNA for the CDR3: TGTGCCAGCAGCTCCCCAGCGGAACACTACAATGAGCAGTTCTTC. It translates to CASSSPAEHYNEQFF. Filled out from reference TRBV7-2 and TRBJ2-1, the complete variable domain reads GAGVSQSPSNKVTEKGKDVELRCDPISGHTALYWYRQSLGQGLEFLIYFQGNSAPDKSGLPSDRFSAERTGGSVSTLTIQRTQQEDSAVYLCASSSPAEHYNEQFFGPGTRLTVL.

V and J are TRBV7-9 and TRBJ1-1; 9 bases match TRBD1. J lost 2 bases, V lost 6 bases, and 4 bases had no gene match. The germline V gene has CDR1 SEHNR and CDR2 FQNEAQ (reference sequence). The CDR3 spans 14 residues. CDR3 DNA sequence: TGTGCCAGCAGGTGGGACAGGGTAAACACTGAAGCTTTCTTT. This encodes CASRWDRVNTEAFF.

The V and J genes are TRBV9 and TRBJ1-1, with D tentatively TRBD1 (6 bases). The CDR3 has 17 residues. Trimming stripped 0 bases from V and 1 base from J, with 16 bases between. Germline V gives CDR1 SGDLS, CDR2 YYNGEE. The CDR3 region has the DNA TGTGCCAGCAGCGTAGAGCCACCTAAGACAGGGAACACTGAAGCTTTCTTT. This gives the protein CASSVEPPKTGNTEAFF.

The chain carries TRBV7-9 and TRBJ2-7; 10 bases match TRBD1. The CDR3 length is 13 residues. Unmatched junction bases numbered 5, after V lost 11 bases and J lost 1 base. CDR1 is SEHNR, CDR2 FQNEAQ, per germline (reference sequence). The CDR3 DNA follows: TGTGCCTACGGACAGGGGGGATCCTACGAGCAGTACTTC. Residues: CAYGQGGSYEQYF. Full variable domain (remainder filled in from reference TRBV7-9 and TRBJ2-7): DTGVSQNPRHKITKRGQNVTFRCDPISEHNRLYWYRQTLGQGPEFLTYFQNEAQLEKSRLLSDRFSAERPKGSFSTLEIQRTEQGDSAMYLCAYGQGGSYEQYFGPGTRLTVT.

This clone was seen once. This rearrangement joins TRBV18 to TRBJ2-5, with 7 bases matching TRBD1. J gave up 5 bases and V 6 bases, and 9 bases lay outside the gene matches. Germline CDR1 and CDR2: KGHSH and LQKENI. The CDR3 spans 14 residues. CDR3: CASSHETGQETQYF. The CDR3 DNA sequence: TGTGCCAGCTCCCACGAGACGGGACAGGAGACCCAGTACTTC. The full variable domain, rest sourced from reference TRBV18 and TRBJ2-5, is NAGVMQNPRHLVRRRGQEARLRCSPMKGHSHVYWYRQLPEEGLKFMVYLQKENIIDESGMPKERFSAEFPKEGPSILRIQQVVRGDSAAYFCASSHETGQETQYFGPGTRLLVL.

The gene calls are TRBV11-3 and TRBJ2-3; 9 bases line up with TRBD2. Germline CDR1 reads SGHNT; CDR2 reads YENEEA. This CDR3 is built from 16 residues. V lost 3 bases to trimming and J lost 1 base; unmatched junction nucleotides: 5. CDR3 nucleotide sequence: TGTGCCAGCAGCTTCGTATTAGCGGGAGGCACAGATACGCAGTATTTT. Amino acid sequence: CASSFVLAGGTDTQYF.

The genes are TRBV2 and TRBJ2-1, with 8 positions matching TRBD2. CDR3 size: 15 residues. V lost 6 bases, J lost 4 bases, and 8 bases stayed unmatched. Germline CDR1 reads SNHLY; CDR2 reads FYNNEI. CDR3 in amino acids: CASRGASGSYNEQFF. The CDR3 DNA reads TGTGCCAGCAGGGGGGCTAGCGGGTCTTACAATGAGCAGTTCTTC.

This sequence joins TRBV29-1 and TRBJ2-7; weak D call: TRBD2 (5 bases). The CDR3 is 13 amino acids. Germline CDR1 reads SQVTM; CDR2 reads ANQGSEA. V lost 3 bases to trimming and J lost 4 bases, with 13 bases between them. The chain's CDR3 is CSVDGGGPYEQYF. The CDR3, as DNA: TGCAGCGTTGATGGAGGCGGACCTTACGAGCAGTACTTC.

The chain couples TRBV1 to TRBJ2-2; the tabulated D call, TRBD2, remains unverified against the DNA. TRBV1 is labeled a pseudogene. This CDR3 region has 12 residues. The CDR3 loop reads CTSSHDTGELFF. DNA of the CDR3: TGCACCAGCAGCCACGACACCGGGGAGCTGTTTTTT.

The chain has TRBV2 and TRBJ2-2; 12 positions agree with TRBD2. CDR1 is SNHLY and CDR2 is FYNNEI in the germline V gene. The CDR3 has 17 residues. V trimming: 6 bases; J trimming: 7 bases; junction bases outside the gene matches: 12. The DNA of the CDR3 is TGTGCCAGCAGCGACTTACCTAGCGGGAGGGCAGGCGGGGAGCTGTTTTTT. Amino acid sequence: CASSDLPSGRAGGELFF.

This clone has only one observation. This chain uses TRBV9 with TRBJ2-1; TRBD2 matches at 12 bases. From germline, CDR1 is SGDLS and CDR2 YYNGEE. The ends lost 0 bases at V and 9 bases at J; junction bases unmatched: 4. This CDR3 is 15 amino acids long. In DNA form, the CDR3 reads TGTGCCAGCAGCGTAGGGCCTAGCGGGGGGGTTGAGCAGTTCTTC. Its translation is CASSVGPSGGVEQFF.

This clone was picked up a small number of times. The chain is built from TRBV30 and TRBJ2-3; D unclear. V shed 1 base and J shed 4 bases, with 6 bases lying between them. This CDR3 spans 12 amino acids. Germline CDR1 GTSNPN, CDR2 SVGIG (reference sequence). The CDR3: CAWSASSDTQYF. CDR3 DNA: TGTGCCTGGAGTGCGAGTTCAGATACGCAGTATTTT. The entire variable domain, with the rest obtained from reference TRBV30 and TRBJ2-3, is as follows: SQTIHQWPATLVQPVGSPLSLECTVEGTSNPNLYWYRQAAGRGLQLLFYSVGIGQISSEVPQNLSASRPQDRQFILSSKKLLLSDSGFYLCAWSASSDTQYFGPGTRLTVL.

The CDR3 sequence: CASSHGTGSTEAFF. CDR3 nucleotide sequence: TGTGCCAGCAGCCACGGAACAGGGTCCACTGAAGCTTTCTTT. The gene calls are TRBV14 and TRBJ1-1; D might be TRBD1 (6 bases). This CDR3 is 14 amino acids long. The V end lost 3 bases, the J end lost 4 bases, and 12 bases lay between the germline ends. Germline assignment: CDR1 SGHDN and CDR2 FVKESK.

This chain joins TRBV5-6 and TRBJ2-4, with D perhaps matching TRBD1 (6 bases). This CDR3 spans 12 amino acids. V was pared by 3 bases and J by 15 bases, with 16 bases between. Germline values: CDR1 SGHDT, CDR2 YYEEEE. CDR3 DNA sequence: TGTGCCAGCAGCTCGACTCGGGACATCGTGTACTTC. It yields the protein CASSSTRDIVYF.

Notes on this clone: This sample includes further DNA sequences coding for the same CDR3. V and J are TRBV11-2 and TRBJ1-3; unclear D gene. This CDR3 is built from 17 residues. The germline V gene encodes CDR1 SGHAT and CDR2 FQNNGV. With 2 bases removed from V and 3 bases from J, the gap between germline ends came to 17 bases. As DNA, the CDR3 is TGTGCCAGCAGCTTAAGTCACAACCGCGGCCTTGGAAACACCATATATTTT. Its protein is CASSLSHNRGLGNTIYF.

V gene TRBV6-5 combines with J gene TRBJ2-7, with 8 bases matching TRBD1. V was pared by 8 bases and J by 3 bases, with 12 bases of the junction left unmatched. Germline CDR1 and CDR2: MNHEY and SVGAGI. The CDR3 spans 15 residues. DNA for the CDR3: TGTGCCAGCCGCTTTCGGGGGACAGGCCGCTACGAGCAGTACTTC. Its translation: CASRFRGTGRYEQYF.

This clone has just a few counts. This chain joins TRBV14 and TRBJ2-4; the match to TRBD2 covers 11 bases. Germline trimming cut 5 bases from V and 8 bases from J; bases unmatched to any gene: 11. Germline CDR1 SGHDN, CDR2 FVKESK. The CDR3 runs 16 residues. CDR3 bases: TGTGCCAGCAGCTTGACTAGCGGGGCTCTCTGGGACATTCAGTACTTC. Protein product: CASSLTSGALWDIQYF. The full variable domain, its missing parts supplied by reference TRBV14 and TRBJ2-4, is EAGVTQFPSHSVIEKGQTVTLRCDPISGHDNLYWYRRVMGKEIKFLLHFVKESKQDESGMPNNRFLAERTGGTYSTLKVQPAELEDSGVYFCASSLTSGALWDIQYFGAGTRLSVL.

V and J are TRBV2 and TRBJ1-5; maybe TRBD1 (6 bases). This CDR3 spans 15 amino acids. CDR1 and CDR2 from the germline V gene are SNHLY and FYNNEI. V lost 6 bases and J 4 bases, leaving 16 bases between the germline ends. The CDR3 loop is CASRAGAKLNQPQHF. The CDR3 region has the DNA TGTGCCAGCAGAGCAGGGGCCAAGTTAAATCAGCCCCAGCATTTT. The variable domain in full, completed from reference TRBV2 and TRBJ1-5, reads EPEVTQTPSHQVTQMGQEVILRCVPISNHLYFYWYRQILGQKVEFLVSFYNNEISEKSEIFDDQFSVERPDGSNFTLKIRSTKLEDSAMYFCASRAGAKLNQPQHFGDGTRLSIL.

The chain employs TRBV21-1 and TRBJ2-7; no DNA check was done on the table's D call, TRBD2. TRBV21-1 is shown as a pseudogene. The CDR3 is 13 amino acids. CDR3 nucleotide sequence: TGTGCCACCCCTAGCGGGAGGGCCGCCGAGCAGTACTTC. This sequence encodes CATPSGRAAEQYF.

The rearrangement uses TRBV7-3 and TRBJ2-3, with 7 bases matching TRBD2. Germline V gene lookup returns CDR1 SGHTA and CDR2 FQGTGA. The trim removed 0 bases at V and 5 bases at J, leaving 11 bases unmatched. The CDR3 is 17 amino acids. The chain's CDR3 is CASSLTGRAGEGDTQYF. In DNA, the CDR3 is TGTGCCAGCAGCTTAACGGGTCGGGCGGGAGAGGGAGATACGCAGTATTTT.